These 29 T cell receptor beta chains were all obtained from the same sample, sequenced in a study of blood T cell repertoires in COVID-19. The data were produced by immunoSEQ multiplex PCR, yet TCRdb's version contains in-frame clones alone and is incomplete. The sample records about 250,000 clones, 88% being singletons. Sequencing used peripheral blood. Receptors originate from a man older than 75 with acute or convalescent COVID-19.

The V gene is TRBV7-2, the J gene TRBJ2-7; D gene unclear. The V and J ends lost 2 bases and 0 bases respectively, with 11 bases between them. This CDR3 has 15 residues. Germline lookup yields CDR1 SGHTA and CDR2 FQGNSA. The chain's CDR3 is CASSLKYPSSYEQYF. The DNA of the CDR3 is TGTGCCAGCAGCTTAAAGTACCCGAGCTCCTACGAGCAGTACTTC.

V and J are TRBV2 and TRBJ2-7, with 12 bases fitting TRBD1. The germline V gene has CDR1 SNHLY and CDR2 FYNNEI. This CDR3 has 16 residues. The ends lost 2 bases at V and 5 bases at J; junction bases unmatched: 7. This CDR3 reads CASSEHSGTGGNEQYF. CDR3 sequence (DNA): TGTGCCAGCAGTGAACACTCCGGGACAGGGGGCAACGAGCAGTACTTC.

V gene TRBV7-3 combines with J gene TRBJ2-3; perhaps TRBD1 as D (6 bases). From germline, CDR1 is SGHTA and CDR2 FQGTGA. CDR3 length: 14 amino acids. Deletions cut 6 bases from V and 0 bases from J, with 10 bases between. The CDR3: CASRSRGSTDTQYF. Here the CDR3 DNA reads TGTGCCAGCAGGTCCAGGGGAAGCACAGATACGCAGTATTTT.

This sequence joins TRBV25-1 and TRBJ2-1; 7 positions match TRBD2. V shed 1 base, J shed 5 bases, and the junction held 2 bases outside the gene matches. This CDR3 has 14 amino acids. The germline gives CDR1 MGHDK, CDR2 SYGVNS. The CDR3 nucleotides read TGTGCCAGCAGTGAATTGGGGGGGAACAATGAGCAGTTCTTC. This translates into CASSELGGNNEQFF.

The J gene is TRBJ1-1, the V gene TRBV29-1; possible D gene TRBD1, 6 bases. The CDR3 has 12 residues. Germline V gene sequence: CDR1 SQVTM, CDR2 ANQGSEA. The V gene lost 8 bases and the J gene lost 1 base, with 11 bases spanning the gap. CDR3 in DNA: TGCAGCACCTCCAGGGGGAACACTGAAGCTTTCTTT. It specifies CSTSRGNTEAFF.

This rearrangement joins TRBV12-3 or TRBV12-4 to TRBJ2-7, with D perhaps TRBD1 (6 bases). The CDR3 is made up of 12 amino acids. Trimming took off 5 bases at V and 6 bases at J, with 11 bases between the two ends. The CDR3 sequence: CASSNRVSEQYF. Written as DNA, the CDR3 is TGTGCCAGCAGTAACAGGGTTTCCGAGCAGTACTTC.

The rearrangement uses TRBV7-3 and TRBJ2-3; 9 bases are a match to TRBD2. Trimming cost V 1 base and J 6 bases; bases outside gene matches: 14. This CDR3 spans 18 amino acids. Germline-derived CDR1 and CDR2 are SGHTA and FQGTGA. The CDR3 here is CASSLKSDRGRAKDTQYF. CDR3 coding DNA: TGTGCCAGCAGCTTAAAATCCGACCGCGGGAGGGCCAAGGATACGCAGTATTTT.

This chain uses TRBV6-6 with TRBJ2-7; TRBD2 matches 10 bases. The CDR3 covers 15 residues. The germline V gene encodes CDR1 MNHNY and CDR2 SVGAGI (reference sequence). J gave up 4 bases and V 7 bases, and 10 bases lay outside the gene matches. CDR3 nucleotides: TGTGCCAGCACTGCTGCCGGGACTAGCGCTTACGAGCAGTACTTC. Translation: CASTAAGTSAYEQYF.

V gene TRBV9 combines with J gene TRBJ2-5, with TRBD2 matching 11 bases. The CDR3 is made up of 14 amino acids. Germline V lookup: CDR1 SGDLS, CDR2 YYNGEE. The V gene end was trimmed by 5 bases and the J gene end by 4 bases; junction bases not matched to a gene: 4. The CDR3 nucleotides are TGTGCCAGCAGTCTTAGCGGGGGGGCAGAGACCCAGTACTTC. Translating it yields CASSLSGGAETQYF.

The rearrangement links TRBV9 to TRBJ1-1; D is ambiguous. The CDR3 has 14 amino acids. CDR1 is SGDLS and CDR2 is YYNGEE in the germline V gene. The V end was cut by 0 bases, the J end by 4 bases, with 10 bases between. CDR3 in amino acids: CASSVDVGSTEAFF. CDR3 coding DNA: TGTGCCAGCAGCGTAGACGTGGGCAGCACTGAAGCTTTCTTT.

V is TRBV5-6 and J is TRBJ2-7; D is perhaps TRBD1 (6 bases). The CDR3 runs 13 residues. Trimming took off 2 bases at V and 4 bases at J, with 10 bases between the two ends. The germline gives CDR1 SGHDT, CDR2 YYEEEE. The CDR3 is CASSFRGPYEQYF. CDR3 nucleotides: TGTGCCAGCAGCTTCAGGGGTCCATACGAGCAGTACTTC.

This chain uses TRBV14 with TRBJ2-2; 10 nucleotides line up with TRBD1. The CDR3 sequence is 17 residues long. The germline V gene has CDR1 SGHDN and CDR2 FVKESK. V lost 1 base to trimming and J lost 4 bases; unmatched junction nucleotides: 6. The CDR3 protein is CASSQGWDRGITGELFF. DNA for the CDR3: TGTGCCAGCAGCCAAGGGTGGGACAGGGGTATCACCGGGGAGCTGTTTTTT.

The sample holds a few counts of this clone. The junction departs from the called germline gene at one end, perhaps through a read error. The J gene is TRBJ2-3, the V gene TRBV3-1 (or the pseudogene TRBV3-2), with a weak D call TRBD2 (6 bases). CDR1 is LGHDT and CDR2 is YNNKEL in the germline V gene (reference sequence). The CDR3 has 13 amino acids. In nucleotides, the CDR3 is TGTGCCACCAGCGGGCTAGCGACAGATACGCAGTATTTT. Amino acids: CATSGLATDTQYF.

The chain uses TRBV18 and TRBJ1-3, with D possibly matching TRBD1 (6 bases). This CDR3 is 16 amino acids long. V was cut by 3 bases and J by 0 bases, with 12 bases left in between. CDR1 is KGHSH and CDR2 is LQKENI in the germline V gene. The chain's CDR3 is CASSPSRTASGNTIYF. The CDR3 nucleotides read TGTGCCAGCTCACCCAGTCGGACAGCCTCTGGAAACACCATATATTTT.

The rearrangement uses TRBV6-6 and TRBJ2-2, with D perhaps matching TRBD1 (6 bases). Germline CDR1 MNHNY, CDR2 SVGAGI (reference sequence). V was trimmed by 2 bases and J by 6 bases, leaving 16 bases between them. The CDR3 has 16 residues. The CDR3 spells CASSYRTVSPSGELFF. CDR3 in DNA: TGTGCCAGCAGTTACAGGACAGTGTCACCGTCCGGGGAGCTGTTTTTT.

The chain employs TRBV2 and TRBJ2-5, with D tentatively TRBD2 (6 bases). The V end was cut by 9 bases, the J end by 0 bases, with 11 bases between. The germline gives CDR1 SNHLY, CDR2 FYNNEI. This CDR3 is built from 13 residues. DNA for the CDR3: TGTGCCAGGGGGGGATTGAACCAAGAGACCCAGTACTTC. It is translated as CARGGLNQETQYF. Supplemented by reference TRBV2 and TRBJ2-5, the full variable domain reads EPEVTQTPSHQVTQMGQEVILRCVPISNHLYFYWYRQILGQKVEFLVSFYNNEISEKSEIFDDQFSVERPDGSNFTLKIRSTKLEDSAMYFCARGGLNQETQYFGPGTRLLVL.

The chain carries TRBV5-1 and TRBJ2-2; 7 bases agree with TRBD1. V shed 4 bases and J 5 bases; nucleotides not matched to a gene: 8. CDR3 size: 15 residues. Germline-derived CDR1 and CDR2 are SGHRS and YFSETQ. The CDR3 region is CASSIDNRGTGELFF. In DNA form, the CDR3 reads TGCGCCAGCAGCATAGACAACAGGGGTACCGGGGAGCTGTTTTTT.

The V gene is TRBV3-1 (or the pseudogene TRBV3-2), the J gene TRBJ2-5; 9 positions agree with TRBD2. Per the germline V gene, CDR1 is LGHDT and CDR2 is YNNKEL (reference sequence). Unmatched junction bases numbered 3, after V lost 6 bases and J lost 1 base. CDR3 length equals 14 residues. The CDR3 loop is CASRLTSGQETQYF. Here the CDR3 DNA reads TGTGCCAGCAGACTGACTAGCGGCCAAGAGACCCAGTACTTC.

The chain couples TRBV5-8 to TRBJ2-3, with 7 bases matching TRBD1. The CDR3 is 16 amino acids. The V gene end was trimmed by 0 bases and the J gene end by 2 bases; junction bases not matched to a gene: 6. The germline V gene encodes CDR1 SGHTS and CDR2 YDEGEE. Written as DNA, the CDR3 is TGTGCCAGCAGCTTGGGGATTGGGACAGCCACAGATACGCAGTATTTT. Its protein product is CASSLGIGTATDTQYF.

The chain joins TRBV24-1 to TRBJ2-3; D unclear. This CDR3 spans 15 amino acids. V was pared by 1 base and J by 2 bases, with 9 bases between. Germline V lookup: CDR1 KGHDR, CDR2 SFDVKD. CDR3 bases: TGTGCCACCAGTGATTTTAAAGAGTTCACAGATACGCAGTATTTT. It translates to CATSDFKEFTDTQYF.

This clone was observed once. This sequence joins TRBV19 and TRBJ1-2, with D possibly TRBD1 on 6 matching bases. Germline values: CDR1 LNHDA, CDR2 SQIVND (reference sequence). Trimming left V 5 bases short and J 8 bases short, with 12 bases between. There are 12 residues in the CDR3. CDR3 sequence reads: CASSSGAEGYTF. The CDR3 coding sequence is TGTGCCAGTAGTTCAGGGGCTGAAGGCTACACCTTC. Full variable domain (remainder filled in from reference TRBV19 and TRBJ1-2): DGGITQSPKYLFRKEGQNVTLSCEQNLNHDAMYWYRQDPGQGLRLIYYSQIVNDFQKGDIAEGYSVSREKKESFPLTVTSAQKNPTAFYLCASSSGAEGYTFGSGTRLTVV.

The chain is built from TRBV5-5 and TRBJ1-5; 8 nucleotides agree with TRBD1. V was clipped by 1 base and J by 5 bases; unmatched bases: 5. CDR3 length: 15 residues. CDR1 is SGHKS and CDR2 is YYEKEE in the germline V gene (reference sequence). For the CDR3, the DNA is TGTGCCAGCAGCTTGCAACAGGGGGTGGATCAGCCCCAGCATTTT. The encoded protein is CASSLQQGVDQPQHF.

This chain links TRBV6-2 or TRBV6-3 with TRBJ2-1; tentative D call: TRBD1 (7 bases). The V gene's germline CDR1 is MNHEY and CDR2 SVGEGT. The V and J ends lost 5 bases and 2 bases respectively, with 16 bases between them. This CDR3 spans 16 amino acids. CDR3: CASSRGQGGTYNEQFF. CDR3 sequence (DNA): TGTGCCAGCAGTCGGGGCCAGGGGGGCACCTACAATGAGCAGTTCTTC.

The chain recombines TRBV18 with TRBJ1-4, with TRBD1 as a possible D gene (6 bases). V gave up 2 bases and J gave up 7 bases, with 14 bases separating them. From germline, CDR1 is KGHSH and CDR2 LQKENI. This CDR3 has 15 residues. The CDR3 region is CASSPGGGRAEKLFF. The CDR3 nucleotides are TGTGCCAGCTCACCAGGGGGCGGACGTGCTGAAAAACTGTTTTTT. The full variable domain, completed using reference TRBV18 and TRBJ1-4, is NAGVMQNPRHLVRRRGQEARLRCSPMKGHSHVYWYRQLPEEGLKFMVYLQKENIIDESGMPKERFSAEFPKEGPSILRIQQVVRGDSAAYFCASSPGGGRAEKLFFGSGTQLSVL.

The chain uses TRBV9 and TRBJ1-3; D might be TRBD1 (5 bases). This CDR3 spans 15 amino acids. V lost 1 base, J lost 0 bases, and 8 bases lay in between. Germline-derived CDR1 and CDR2 are SGDLS and YYNGEE. CDR3 residues: CASSVTGSSGNTIYF. CDR3 DNA: TGTGCCAGCAGCGTAACAGGAAGCTCTGGAAACACCATATATTTT.

The chain links TRBV29-1 to TRBJ1-1; no clear D. This CDR3 is built from 11 residues. CDR1 is SQVTM and CDR2 is ANQGSEA in the germline V gene. Trimming cost V 4 bases and J 3 bases, with 6 bases left between them. DNA for the CDR3: TGCAGCGTTGGCGAGGACACTGAAGCTTTCTTT. It codes for CSVGEDTEAFF.

The CDR3 DNA is TGTGCCAGCAGCTTATCCAGGGGGGACTATGGCTACACCTTC. It is translated as CASSLSRGDYGYTF. J is TRBJ1-2 and V is TRBV7-8; 7 bases agree with TRBD1. Germline V CDR1 and CDR2: SGHVS, FQNEAQ. The CDR3 is made up of 14 amino acids. After removal of 2 bases from V and 3 bases from J, the junction contained 3 bases not matched to a gene.

The V call is TRBV5-6, the J call TRBJ2-3, with 7 bases aligning to TRBD1. V lost 1 base to trimming and J lost 0 bases; unmatched junction nucleotides: 8. The germline CDR1 and CDR2 sequences are SGHDT and YYEEEE. The CDR3 spans 17 residues. CDR3 nucleotide sequence: TGTGCCAGCAGCTTGAAGAGGGGGCCCCTAAGCACAGATACGCAGTATTTT. This encodes CASSLKRGPLSTDTQYF.

This clone was counted between two and nine times. This sequence joins TRBV27 and TRBJ1-5, with 11 bases fitting TRBD1. CDR1 is MNHEY and CDR2 is SMNVEV in the germline V gene (reference sequence). This CDR3 has 15 amino acids. Germline trimming cut 6 bases from V and 7 bases from J; bases unmatched to any gene: 8. CDR3 amino acids: CASSRSWDRGQPQHF. The CDR3 bases are TGTGCCAGCAGCCGGTCTTGGGACAGGGGGCAGCCCCAGCATTTT.